This paragraph reports one T cell receptor beta chain. Its antigen is unidentified. The record originates from a study of shared clonotypes between healthy human individuals. The table came from immunoSEQ multiplex PCR; TCRdb's copy has only in-frame clones and leaves some out. Of about 380,000 clones in the sample, approximately 97% are singletons; the top ten hold about 0.32%. Whole-study results and caveats: It was observed that roughly 5% of naive CD4 clonotypes were shared across a few donors.

The V gene's germline CDR1 is MNHEY and CDR2 SMNVEV (reference sequence). V was clipped by 3 bases and J by 3 bases, with 12 bases between them. The CDR3 sequence is 14 residues long. This sequence joins TRBV27 and TRBJ2-7; D remains unclear. Sequences were obtained from memory CD8+ T cells sorted from blood. The subset: CD45RO+ cells pooled with CCR7-negative TemRA cells. The receptor was isolated from a young man in good health. CDR3 DNA: TGTGCCAGCAGTTTTACAGTTTCGCACTACGAGCAGTACTTC. Its translation: CASSFTVSHYEQYF.